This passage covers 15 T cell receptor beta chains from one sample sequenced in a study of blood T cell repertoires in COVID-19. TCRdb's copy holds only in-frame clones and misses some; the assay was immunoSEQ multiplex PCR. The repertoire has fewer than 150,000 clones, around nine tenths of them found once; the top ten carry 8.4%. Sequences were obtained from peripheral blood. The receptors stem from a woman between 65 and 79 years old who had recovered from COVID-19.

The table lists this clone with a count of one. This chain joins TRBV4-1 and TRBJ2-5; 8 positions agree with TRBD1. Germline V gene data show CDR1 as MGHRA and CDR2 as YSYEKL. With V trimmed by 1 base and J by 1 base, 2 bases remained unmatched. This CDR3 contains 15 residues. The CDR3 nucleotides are TGCGCCAGCAGCCAAGGAACAGGGGGCCAAGAGACCCAGTACTTC. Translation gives CASSQGTGGQETQYF.

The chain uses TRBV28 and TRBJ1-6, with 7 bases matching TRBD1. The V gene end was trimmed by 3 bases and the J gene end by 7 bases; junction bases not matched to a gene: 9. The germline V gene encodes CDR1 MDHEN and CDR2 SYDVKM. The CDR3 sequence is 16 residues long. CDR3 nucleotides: TGTGCCAGCAGTTTTGGAGGGGGCGCTAACAATTCACCCCTCCACTTT. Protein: CASSFGGGANNSPLHF. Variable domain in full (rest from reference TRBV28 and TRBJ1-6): DVKVTQSSRYLVKRTGEKVFLECVQDMDHENMFWYRQDPGLGLRLIYFSYDVKMKEKGDIPEGYSVSREKKERFSLILESASTNQTSMYLCASSFGGGANNSPLHFGNGTRLTVT.

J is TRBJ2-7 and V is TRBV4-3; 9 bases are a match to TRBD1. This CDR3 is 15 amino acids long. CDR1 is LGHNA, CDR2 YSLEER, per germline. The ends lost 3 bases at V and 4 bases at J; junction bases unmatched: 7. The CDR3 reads CASSQSMDRGYEQYF. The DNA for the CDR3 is TGCGCCAGCAGCCAGTCCATGGACAGGGGATACGAGCAGTACTTC.

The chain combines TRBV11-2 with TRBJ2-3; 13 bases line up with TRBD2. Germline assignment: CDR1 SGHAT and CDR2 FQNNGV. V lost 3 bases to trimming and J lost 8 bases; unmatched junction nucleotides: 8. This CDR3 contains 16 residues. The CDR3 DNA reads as TGTGCCAGCAGCTTCACTAGCGGGAGGGCTGCTGTTACGCAGTATTTT. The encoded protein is CASSFTSGRAAVTQYF.

This CDR3 reads CAWGDQGGVEKLFF. Written as DNA, the CDR3 is TGTGCCTGGGGGGACCAGGGTGGAGTTGAAAAACTGTTTTTT. This chain links TRBV30 with TRBJ1-4; a possible D gene is TRBD1 (5 bases). Trimming stripped 5 bases from V and 7 bases from J, with 17 bases between. There are 14 residues in the CDR3. Germline V gene lookup returns CDR1 GTSNPN and CDR2 SVGIG (reference sequence).

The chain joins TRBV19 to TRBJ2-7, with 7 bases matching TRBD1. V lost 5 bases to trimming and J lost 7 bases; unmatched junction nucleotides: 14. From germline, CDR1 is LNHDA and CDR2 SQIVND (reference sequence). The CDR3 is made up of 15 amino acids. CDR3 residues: CASSSRDRPFEEQYF. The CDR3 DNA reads TGTGCCAGTAGTTCCCGGGACAGACCCTTTGAGGAGCAGTACTTC.

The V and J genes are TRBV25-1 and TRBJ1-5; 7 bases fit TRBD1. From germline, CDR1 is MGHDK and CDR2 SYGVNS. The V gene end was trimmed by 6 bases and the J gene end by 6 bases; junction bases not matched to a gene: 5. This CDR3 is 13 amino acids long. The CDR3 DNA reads TGTGCCAGCAGCTCAGGGGGTTCTCAGCCCCAGCATTTT. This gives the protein CASSSGGSQPQHF.

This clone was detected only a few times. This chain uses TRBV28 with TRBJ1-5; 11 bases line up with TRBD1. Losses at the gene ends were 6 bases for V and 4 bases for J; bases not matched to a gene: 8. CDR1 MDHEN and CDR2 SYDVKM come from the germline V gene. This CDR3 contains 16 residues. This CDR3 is CASSPAGTGGNQPQHF. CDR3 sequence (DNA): TGTGCCAGCAGCCCAGCTGGGACAGGGGGTAATCAGCCCCAGCATTTT.

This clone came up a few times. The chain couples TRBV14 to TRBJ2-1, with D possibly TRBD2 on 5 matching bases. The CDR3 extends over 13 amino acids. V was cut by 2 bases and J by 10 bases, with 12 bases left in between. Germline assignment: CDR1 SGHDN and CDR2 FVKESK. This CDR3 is CASSQFLASEQFF. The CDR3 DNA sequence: TGTGCCAGCAGCCAATTTCTAGCTAGCGAGCAGTTCTTC.

The CDR3 region is CASSLASGGPQHF. DNA of the CDR3: TGTGCCAGCAGCTTAGCTTCAGGGGGCCCCCAGCATTTT. The chain carries TRBV7-9 and TRBJ1-5; TRBD1 agrees at 8 bases. This CDR3 has 13 residues. The V segment lost 0 bases and the J segment 10 bases; nucleotides outside the gene matches: 2. Germline V lookup: CDR1 SEHNR, CDR2 FQNEAQ (reference sequence).

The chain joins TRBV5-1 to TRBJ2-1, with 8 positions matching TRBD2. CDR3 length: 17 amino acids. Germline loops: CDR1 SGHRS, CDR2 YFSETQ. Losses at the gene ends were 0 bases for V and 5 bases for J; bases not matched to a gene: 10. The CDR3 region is CASSLARGGRFNNEQFF. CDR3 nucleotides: TGCGCCAGCAGCTTGGCTCGCGGGGGGCGATTTAACAATGAGCAGTTCTTC.

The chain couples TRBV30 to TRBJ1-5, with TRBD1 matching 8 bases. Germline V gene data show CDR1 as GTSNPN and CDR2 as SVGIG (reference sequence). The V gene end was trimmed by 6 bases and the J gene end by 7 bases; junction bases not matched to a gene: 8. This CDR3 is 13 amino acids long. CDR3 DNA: TGTGCCTGTCAGACAGGGGAGGCGCAGCCCCAGCATTTT. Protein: CACQTGEAQPQHF.

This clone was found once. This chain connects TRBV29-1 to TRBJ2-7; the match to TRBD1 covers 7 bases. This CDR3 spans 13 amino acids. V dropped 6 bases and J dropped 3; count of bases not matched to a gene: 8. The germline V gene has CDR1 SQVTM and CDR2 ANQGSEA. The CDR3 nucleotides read TGCAGCGTCCGCCGGACAGGTGACTACGAGCAGTACTTC. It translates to CSVRRTGDYEQYF.

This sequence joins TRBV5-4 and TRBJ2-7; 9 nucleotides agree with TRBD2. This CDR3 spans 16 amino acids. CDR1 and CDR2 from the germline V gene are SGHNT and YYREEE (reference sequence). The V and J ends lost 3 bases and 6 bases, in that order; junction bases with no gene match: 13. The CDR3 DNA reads TGTGCCAGCAGCTCCAATATAGCGGGGGTAGACAGCGAGCAGTACTTC. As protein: CASSSNIAGVDSEQYF. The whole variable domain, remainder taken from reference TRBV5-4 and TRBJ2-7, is ETGVTQSPTHLIKTRGQQVTLRCSSQSGHNTVSWYQQALGQGPQFIFQYYREEENGRGNFPPRFSGLQFPNYSSELNVNALELDDSALYLCASSSNIAGVDSEQYFGPGTRLTVT.

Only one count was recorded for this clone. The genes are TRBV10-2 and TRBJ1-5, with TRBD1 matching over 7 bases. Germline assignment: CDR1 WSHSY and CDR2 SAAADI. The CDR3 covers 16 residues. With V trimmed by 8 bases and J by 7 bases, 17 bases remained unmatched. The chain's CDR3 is CASAPTGQVRAQPQHF. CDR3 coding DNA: TGCGCCAGCGCCCCAACCGGACAGGTGAGGGCCCAGCCCCAGCATTTT.